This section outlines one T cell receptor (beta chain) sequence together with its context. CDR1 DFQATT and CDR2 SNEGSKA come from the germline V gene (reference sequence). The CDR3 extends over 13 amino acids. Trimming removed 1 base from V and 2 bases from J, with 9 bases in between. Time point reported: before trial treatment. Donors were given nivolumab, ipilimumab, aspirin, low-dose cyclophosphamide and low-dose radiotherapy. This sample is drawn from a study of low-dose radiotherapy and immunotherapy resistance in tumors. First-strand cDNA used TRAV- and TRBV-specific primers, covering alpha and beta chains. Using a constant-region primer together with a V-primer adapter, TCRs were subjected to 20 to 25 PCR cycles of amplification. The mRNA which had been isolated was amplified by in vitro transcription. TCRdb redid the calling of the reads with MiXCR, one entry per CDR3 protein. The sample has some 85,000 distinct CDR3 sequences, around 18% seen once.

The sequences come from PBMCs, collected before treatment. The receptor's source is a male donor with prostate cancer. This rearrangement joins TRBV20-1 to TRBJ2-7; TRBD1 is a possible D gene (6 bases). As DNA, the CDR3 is TGCAGTGCTAGAGGGACAGATCCCTACGAGCAGTACTTC. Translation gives CSARGTDPYEQYF.